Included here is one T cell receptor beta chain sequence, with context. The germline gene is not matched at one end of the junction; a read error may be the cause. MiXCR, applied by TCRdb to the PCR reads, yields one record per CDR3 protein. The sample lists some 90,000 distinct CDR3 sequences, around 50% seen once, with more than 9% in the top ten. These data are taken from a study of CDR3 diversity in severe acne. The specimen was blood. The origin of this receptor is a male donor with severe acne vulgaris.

Here the CDR3 reads CASSTGTGQEAQYF. CDR3 DNA sequence: TGTGCCAGCTCCACCGGGACAGGGCAAGAGGCCCAGTACTTC. J is TRBJ2-5 and V is TRBV25-1; TRBD1 matches 9 bases. This CDR3 is 14 amino acids long. From germline, CDR1 is MGHDK and CDR2 SYGVNS.